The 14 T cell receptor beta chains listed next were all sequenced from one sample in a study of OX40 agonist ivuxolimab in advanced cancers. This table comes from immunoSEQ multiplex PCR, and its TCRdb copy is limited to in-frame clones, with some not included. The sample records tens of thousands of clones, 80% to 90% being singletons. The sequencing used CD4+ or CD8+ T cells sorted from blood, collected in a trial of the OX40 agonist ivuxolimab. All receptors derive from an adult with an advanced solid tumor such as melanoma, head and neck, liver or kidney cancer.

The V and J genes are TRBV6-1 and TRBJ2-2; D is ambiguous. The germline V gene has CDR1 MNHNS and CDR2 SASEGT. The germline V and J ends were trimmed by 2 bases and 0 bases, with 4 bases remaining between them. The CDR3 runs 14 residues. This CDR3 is CASSEQPNTGELFF. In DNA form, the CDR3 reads TGTGCCAGCAGTGAACAGCCGAACACCGGGGAGCTGTTTTTT.

The CDR3 spells CAWWPALHGYTF. The CDR3 DNA follows: TGTGCCTGGTGGCCCGCTTTACATGGCTACACCTTC. This chain links TRBV30 with TRBJ1-2; D gene unclear. The CDR3 consists of 12 residues. V gave up 5 bases and J gave up 6 bases, with 13 bases separating them. The germline V gene has CDR1 GTSNPN and CDR2 SVGIG (reference sequence). Filled out from reference TRBV30 and TRBJ1-2, the complete variable domain reads SQTIHQWPATLVQPVGSPLSLECTVEGTSNPNLYWYRQAAGRGLQLLFYSVGIGQISSEVPQNLSASRPQDRQFILSSKKLLLSDSGFYLCAWWPALHGYTFGSGTRLTVV.

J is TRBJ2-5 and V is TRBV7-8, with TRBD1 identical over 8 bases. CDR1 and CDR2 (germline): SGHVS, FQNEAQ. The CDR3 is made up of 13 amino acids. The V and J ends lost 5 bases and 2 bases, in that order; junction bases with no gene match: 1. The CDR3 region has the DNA TGTGCCAGCAGCCGGGACAGGCAAGAGACCCAGTACTTC. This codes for CASSRDRQETQYF.

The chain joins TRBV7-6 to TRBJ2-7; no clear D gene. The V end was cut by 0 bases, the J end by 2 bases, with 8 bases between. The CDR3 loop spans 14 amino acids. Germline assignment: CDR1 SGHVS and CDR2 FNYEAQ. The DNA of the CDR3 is TGTGCCAGCAGCTTAGCCTCTGGACCCTACGAGCAGTACTTC. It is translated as CASSLASGPYEQYF.

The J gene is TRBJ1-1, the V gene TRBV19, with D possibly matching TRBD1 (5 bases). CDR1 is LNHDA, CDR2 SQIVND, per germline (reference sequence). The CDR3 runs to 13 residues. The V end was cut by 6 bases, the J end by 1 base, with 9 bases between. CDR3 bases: TGTGCCAGTAGCCAAGACAGGAACACTGAAGCTTTCTTT. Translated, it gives CASSQDRNTEAFF.

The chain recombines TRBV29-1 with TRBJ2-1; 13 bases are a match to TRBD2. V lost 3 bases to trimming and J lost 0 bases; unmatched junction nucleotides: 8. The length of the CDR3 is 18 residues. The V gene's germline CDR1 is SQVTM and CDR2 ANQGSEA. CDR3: CSVEGRLAGGRSYNEQFF. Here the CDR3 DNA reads TGCAGCGTTGAGGGAAGACTAGCGGGAGGACGCTCCTACAATGAGCAGTTCTTC.

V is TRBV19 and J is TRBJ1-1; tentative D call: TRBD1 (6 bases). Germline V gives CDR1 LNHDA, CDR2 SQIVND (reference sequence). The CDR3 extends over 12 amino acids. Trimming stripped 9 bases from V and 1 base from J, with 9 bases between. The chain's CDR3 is CASRGQNTEAFF. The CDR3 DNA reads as TGTGCCAGCAGGGGACAGAACACTGAAGCTTTCTTT. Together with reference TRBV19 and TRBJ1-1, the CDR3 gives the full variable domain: DGGITQSPKYLFRKEGQNVTLSCEQNLNHDAMYWYRQDPGQGLRLIYYSQIVNDFQKGDIAEGYSVSREKKESFPLTVTSAQKNPTAFYLCASRGQNTEAFFGQGTRLTVV.

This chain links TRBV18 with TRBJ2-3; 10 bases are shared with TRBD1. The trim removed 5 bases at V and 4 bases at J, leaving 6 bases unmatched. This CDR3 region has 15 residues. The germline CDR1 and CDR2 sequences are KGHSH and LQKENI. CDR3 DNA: TGTGCCAGCTCAGCGACCGGGACAGGGGCAGATACGCAGTATTTT. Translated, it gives CASSATGTGADTQYF. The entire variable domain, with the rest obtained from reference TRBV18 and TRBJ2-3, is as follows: NAGVMQNPRHLVRRRGQEARLRCSPMKGHSHVYWYRQLPEEGLKFMVYLQKENIIDESGMPKERFSAEFPKEGPSILRIQQVVRGDSAAYFCASSATGTGADTQYFGPGTRLTVL.

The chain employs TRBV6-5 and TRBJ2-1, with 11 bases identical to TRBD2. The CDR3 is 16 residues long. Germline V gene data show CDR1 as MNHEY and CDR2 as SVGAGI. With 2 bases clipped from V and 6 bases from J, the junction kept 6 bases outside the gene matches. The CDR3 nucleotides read TGTGCCAGCAGTTACCGTAAGACTAGCGGGGCCAATGAGCAGTTCTTC. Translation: CASSYRKTSGANEQFF.

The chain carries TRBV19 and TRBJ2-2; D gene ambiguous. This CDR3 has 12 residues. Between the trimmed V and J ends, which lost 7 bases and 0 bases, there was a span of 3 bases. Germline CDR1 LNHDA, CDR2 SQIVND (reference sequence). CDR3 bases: TGTGCCAGTATTACGAACACCGGGGAGCTGTTTTTT. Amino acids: CASITNTGELFF.

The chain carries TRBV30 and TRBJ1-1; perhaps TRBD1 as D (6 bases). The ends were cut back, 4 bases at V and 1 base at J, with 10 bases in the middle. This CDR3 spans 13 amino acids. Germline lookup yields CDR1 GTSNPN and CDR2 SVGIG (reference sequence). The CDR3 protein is CAWTTTGNTEAFF. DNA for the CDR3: TGTGCCTGGACTACGACAGGGAACACTGAAGCTTTCTTT.

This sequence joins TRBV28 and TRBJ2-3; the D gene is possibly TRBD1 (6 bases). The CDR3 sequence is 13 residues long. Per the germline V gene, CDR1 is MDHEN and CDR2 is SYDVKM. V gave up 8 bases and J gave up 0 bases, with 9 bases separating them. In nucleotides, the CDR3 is TGTGCCAGCCGGGACACAAGCACAGATACGCAGTATTTT. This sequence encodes CASRDTSTDTQYF.

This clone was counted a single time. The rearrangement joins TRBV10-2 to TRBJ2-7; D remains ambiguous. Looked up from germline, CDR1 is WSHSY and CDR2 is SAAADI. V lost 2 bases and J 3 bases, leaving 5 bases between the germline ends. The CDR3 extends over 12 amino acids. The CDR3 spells CASSEDFYEQYF. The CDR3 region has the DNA TGCGCCAGCAGTGAGGACTTCTACGAGCAGTACTTC.

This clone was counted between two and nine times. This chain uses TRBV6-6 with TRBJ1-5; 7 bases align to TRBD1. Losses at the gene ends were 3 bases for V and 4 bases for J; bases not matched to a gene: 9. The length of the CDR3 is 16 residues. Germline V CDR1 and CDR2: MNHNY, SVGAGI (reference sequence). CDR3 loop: CASSYVPTGRNQPQHF. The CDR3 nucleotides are TGTGCCAGCAGTTATGTCCCGACAGGGAGAAATCAGCCCCAGCATTTT.